This T cell receptor (beta chain) was sequenced for a study of cytotoxic CD8 clonotypes in ibrutinib-treated CLL. Assay used: immunoSEQ multiplex PCR; TCRdb lists only in-frame clones, some missing. The repertoire consists of about 89,000 clones, with approximately 80% occurring once and the leading ten covering around 30%. The CDR3 loop spans 18 amino acids. V lost 3 bases, J lost 3 bases, and 20 bases lay in between. Germline V gives CDR1 LNHDA, CDR2 SQIVND (reference sequence). Regarding the study as a whole: Public clonotypes occurred uncommonly; on treatment, they contracted or remained stable. At progression, clonality fell back toward baseline after rising at ibrutinib response.

The table lists this clone with a count of one. Its antigen is as yet unknown. The input for sequencing was PBMCs, taken after 12 months of ibrutinib treatment. The receptor was isolated from a human donor with chronic lymphocytic leukemia. The chain combines TRBV19 with TRBJ2-2; a possible D gene is TRBD1 (7 bases). The CDR3 is CASSMRIPGGLYTGELFF. The CDR3 coding sequence is TGTGCCAGTAGTATGAGGATCCCAGGGGGACTTTACACCGGGGAGCTGTTTTTT.